Below are 16 T cell receptor beta chains sequenced from a single sample in a study of tumor and adjacent non-tumor tissue in lung cancer. No cell sorting was done before RNA was extracted from the tissue. A modified ARM-PCR protocol with three rounds of nested PCR amplified TCRbeta. TCRdb passed the multiplex PCR reads through MiXCR, listing each CDR3 protein once. The repertoire holds about 200,000 distinct CDR3 sequences, with approximately 74% as singletons. Sequencing used lung tumor tissue. Receptors originate from a man between 60 and 70 years old with non-small cell lung cancer.

About this clonotype itself: One end of the junction varies from germline; a read error may be responsible. The chain combines TRBV4-3 with TRBJ2-2; D gene ambiguous. Germline V gives CDR1 LGHNA, CDR2 YSLEER. This CDR3 has 15 residues. CDR3 protein: CASIQDVVNTEELFF. The CDR3 nucleotides are TGCGCCAGCATCCAAGATGTGGTTAACACCGAGGAGCTGTTTTTT.

A note on this clonotype: Given a much more abundant clone one base away, this may be a read error. The CDR3 coding sequence is TGCAGTGCTAGAGATTCGAGCGGGAGCAACTACAATAAGCAGTTCTTC. Protein sequence: CSARDSSGSNYNKQFF. V is TRBV20-1 and J is TRBJ2-1; 8 nucleotides line up with TRBD2. CDR3 length: 16 amino acids. CDR1 is DFQATT, CDR2 SNEGSKA, per germline (reference sequence).

In its sample, this clonotype was seen once. At one end, the junction sequence differs from germline, possibly due to a read error. The chain recombines TRBV12-3 or TRBV12-4 with TRBJ1-1, with unresolved D. The CDR3 spans 13 residues. The CDR3 protein is CVSSWNQNTEAFF. The CDR3 DNA sequence: TGTGTCAGCAGTTGGAACCAGAACACTGAAGCTTTCTTT.

This clonotype has a count of ten or more. The J gene is TRBJ1-1, the V gene TRBV6-6; D unresolved. The germline V gene has CDR1 MNHNY and CDR2 SVGAGI (reference sequence). V was cut by 3 bases and J by 5 bases, with 10 bases left in between. This CDR3 is 13 amino acids long. CDR3 sequence (DNA): TGTGCCAGCAGTTATTATCGGCAAACTGAAGCTTTCTTT. Protein product: CASSYYRQTEAFF.

This clonotype was counted at least ten times. V usage is TRBV5-4 and J usage is TRBJ2-3; tentative D call: TRBD2 (6 bases). Germline V lookup: CDR1 SGHNT, CDR2 YYREEE (reference sequence). Trimming stripped 7 bases from V and 3 bases from J, with 18 bases between. The CDR3 is 15 amino acids. CDR3 region: CASPSPGDRTDTQYF. The CDR3 region has the DNA TGTGCCAGCCCCTCACCGGGAGATCGGACAGATACGCAGTATTTT.

For this clonotype: Since a much larger clone is just one base distant, this may be a read error. In this CDR3 the conserved last residue, phenylalanine or tryptophan, is missing, so a read error is likely. V and J are TRBV6-5 and TRBJ1-1; 7 nucleotides align to TRBD1. Germline assignment: CDR1 MNHEY and CDR2 SVGAGI. With V trimmed by 2 bases and J by 5 bases, 5 bases remained unmatched. The CDR3 is made up of 14 amino acids. CDR3 residues: CASSYQGDTTEAFS. CDR3 coding DNA: TGTGCCAGCAGTTACCAGGGGGATACTACTGAAGCTTTCTCT.

The chain joins TRBV28 to TRBJ2-7; perhaps TRBD1 as D (6 bases). CDR1 and CDR2 from the germline V gene are MDHEN and SYDVKM. This CDR3 has 15 amino acids. V lost 5 bases and J 4 bases, leaving 18 bases between the germline ends. The CDR3 spells CASSPARTVLYEQYF. The CDR3 bases are TGTGCCAGCAGTCCAGCCAGGACAGTACTTTACGAGCAGTACTTC.

Turning to this clonotype: This may be a read error: a much more frequent sequence differs by one nucleotide. The chain employs TRBV29-1 and TRBJ2-1; 11 bases line up with TRBD2. CDR1 SQVTM and CDR2 ANQGSEA come from the germline V gene. The CDR3 totals 13 residues. CDR3 in amino acids: CTVAASGRNEQFF. The CDR3 nucleotides read TGCACCGTTGCGGCTAGCGGGAGGAATGAGCAGTTCTTC.

Remarks on this clonotype: A much bigger clone sits one base away, suggesting this may be a read error. The chain couples TRBV29-1 to TRBJ2-3; TRBD1 matches 8 bases. This CDR3 contains 15 residues. Germline V gives CDR1 SQVTM, CDR2 ANQGSEA. CDR3 residues: CSVVPGGPHTDTRYF. The CDR3 DNA is TGCAGCGTGGTCCCAGGGGGCCCACACACAGATACGCGGTATTTT.

The J gene is TRBJ2-1, the V gene TRBV5-4; 7 bases are a match to TRBD2. In germline, CDR1 is SGHNT, CDR2 YYREEE (reference sequence). This CDR3 has 17 amino acids. The junction had 13 bases not matched to a gene; V was cut back by 7 bases and J by 0 bases. CDR3 loop: CASRSRLADSSYNEQFF. The CDR3 coding sequence is TGTGCCAGCCGCTCTAGACTAGCCGATAGCTCCTACAATGAGCAGTTCTTC.

Many counts were recorded for this clonotype. J is TRBJ2-5 and V is TRBV29-1; D is unresolved. The V and J ends lost 0 bases and 3 bases respectively, with 8 bases between them. The CDR3 totals 13 residues. Germline V gene sequence: CDR1 SQVTM, CDR2 ANQGSEA. CDR3 loop: CSVEDWIEETQYF. In DNA form, the CDR3 reads TGCAGCGTTGAAGATTGGATAGAAGAGACCCAGTACTTC.

Remarks on this clonotype: This could be a read error, since a much larger clone is one nucleotide away. Lacking the conserved final phenylalanine or tryptophan, this CDR3 likely reflects a read error. The V gene is TRBV20-1, the J gene TRBJ2-7; the match to TRBD1 covers 8 bases. V gave up 6 bases and J gave up 4 bases; unmatched junction bases: 11. Germline loops: CDR1 DFQATT, CDR2 SNEGSKA (reference sequence). The CDR3 consists of 14 residues. This CDR3 reads CSANPITGGYEQYI. In DNA, the CDR3 is TGCAGTGCAAACCCTATCACAGGGGGGTACGAGCAGTACATC.

This clonotype was counted a few times. The chain recombines TRBV5-5 with TRBJ2-5; D not certain. The germline V and J ends were trimmed by 0 bases and 2 bases, with 11 bases remaining between them. The CDR3 is 15 residues long. CDR1 is SGHKS, CDR2 YYEKEE, per germline (reference sequence). DNA of the CDR3: TGTGCCAGCAGCTTGGACCCGGGTGGGCAAGAGACCCAGTACTTC. Residues: CASSLDPGGQETQYF.

To note about this clonotype: At one end the junction does not follow the germline gene, possibly because of a read error. The chain is built from TRBV12-3 or TRBV12-4 and TRBJ2-7, with D uncertain. This CDR3 has 13 residues. The CDR3 region is CVSSNPEAYEKYF. DNA of the CDR3: TGTGTCAGCAGTAATCCCGAGGCCTACGAGAAGTACTTC.

Concerning this clonotype: A read error is possible here, since a much larger clone lies one base away. The chain is built from TRBV4-1 and TRBJ1-5; D remains unclear. The CDR3 loop spans 13 amino acids. Germline V CDR1 and CDR2: MGHRA, YSYEKL. The CDR3 spells CSSSQDQDRPQHF. The CDR3 DNA sequence: TGCTCCAGCAGCCAAGATCAAGATCGACCCCAGCATTTT.

Concerning this clonotype itself: A junction end diverges from the germline sequence, so it may reflect a read error. The chain carries TRBV10-1 and TRBJ2-2; the match to TRBD2 covers 10 bases. This CDR3 contains 15 residues. Per the germline V gene, CDR1 is WNHNN and CDR2 is SYGVQD (reference sequence). The CDR3, as DNA: TGCACCAGCAGCGGGACTAGCGAAATCACCGGGGAGCTGTTTTTT. This gives the protein CTSSGTSEITGELFF.